The 3 T cell receptor beta chains below come from one sample, sequenced in a study of T-cell memory formation after mild COVID-19. MiXCR, run by TCRdb on the 5' RACE reads, gives a single entry per CDR3 protein. Of about 560,000 distinct CDR3 sequences listed, around 16% are singletons. Sequencing was carried out using PBMCs or a T cell subset sorted from them (not recorded which). These receptors all stem from an adult woman who had mild COVID-19 (a few samples of this study predate the infection). Cell type and time point are not known.

This clonotype showed up many times. V gene TRBV2 combines with J gene TRBJ2-5, with 7 bases fitting TRBD2. Trimming cost V 2 bases and J 1 base; bases outside gene matches: 1. Germline CDR1 and CDR2: SNHLY and FYNNEI. This CDR3 is 14 amino acids long. This CDR3 is CASSELAGQETQYF. As DNA, the CDR3 is TGTGCCAGCAGTGAATTAGCGGGCCAAGAGACCCAGTACTTC.

J is TRBJ2-5 and V is TRBV7-8; 9 bases are shared with TRBD1. The CDR3 has 16 amino acids. V was clipped by 3 bases and J by 1 base; unmatched bases: 6. Germline V gene lookup returns CDR1 SGHVS and CDR2 FQNEAQ. CDR3 protein: CASSLYRQGVQETQYF. As DNA, the CDR3 is TGTGCCAGCAGCTTGTATCGACAGGGGGTCCAAGAGACCCAGTACTTC.

This clonotype was seen a few times. This chain joins TRBV5-1 and TRBJ2-5; 9 nucleotides agree with TRBD1. The CDR3 runs to 17 residues. The V gene end was trimmed by 2 bases and the J gene end by 4 bases; junction bases not matched to a gene: 12. CDR1 is SGHRS and CDR2 is YFSETQ in the germline V gene. CDR3 sequence reads: CASSFGAGQGIGETQYF. The CDR3, as DNA: TGCGCCAGCAGCTTTGGGGCAGGACAGGGGATAGGAGAGACCCAGTACTTC.